These 28 T cell receptor beta chains came from one sample sequenced in a study of blood T cell repertoires in COVID-19. Profiling relied on immunoSEQ multiplex PCR, and the TCRdb table lists in-frame clones only, not all of them. The data contain 190,000 or so clones, roughly 89% of them seen just once; the ten biggest clones take up 0.7% to 0.9%. Material for sequencing was peripheral blood. The receptors originated from a woman under 30 who had recovered from COVID-19.

The chain recombines TRBV6-2 or TRBV6-3 with TRBJ2-5; no reliable D call. The CDR3 loop spans 12 amino acids. The V gene lost 4 bases and the J gene lost 5 bases, with 8 bases spanning the gap. Germline CDR1 is MNHEY and CDR2 is SVGEGT. The CDR3 DNA reads TGTGCCAGCAGTTGGTCGAGGGAGACCCAGTACTTC. This gives the protein CASSWSRETQYF.

The chain links TRBV6-6 to TRBJ1-2, with TRBD1 matching 9 bases. Germline CDR1 is MNHNY and CDR2 is SVGAGI (reference sequence). V shed 5 bases and J 3 bases; nucleotides not matched to a gene: 4. The CDR3 is made up of 14 amino acids. For the CDR3, the DNA is TGTGCCAGCAGTCCCGGGACAGGGCACTATGGCTACACCTTC. Its protein is CASSPGTGHYGYTF.

The chain uses TRBV21-1 and TRBJ1-1; no DNA check was done on the table's D call, TRBD1. TRBV21-1 is noted as a pseudogene. The CDR3 length is 17 residues. The chain's CDR3 is CASSPLLWNRGYTEAFF. The CDR3 nucleotides read TGTGCCAGCAGCCCACTCCTTTGGAACAGGGGATACACTGAAGCTTTCTTT.

This clone was counted once. This chain connects TRBV29-1 to TRBJ2-2; D perhaps matches TRBD1 (5 bases). The CDR3 has 14 amino acids. Per the germline V gene, CDR1 is SQVTM and CDR2 is ANQGSEA. V was trimmed by 1 base and J by 4 bases, leaving 10 bases between them. As DNA, the CDR3 is TGCAGCGTTGAAGGGCAGGGAAGCACCGGGGAGCTGTTTTTT. Its translation: CSVEGQGSTGELFF.

The chain couples TRBV10-1 to TRBJ2-3, with 9 bases identical to TRBD2. Germline-derived CDR1 and CDR2 are WNHNN and SYGVQD (reference sequence). CDR3 length: 21 residues. J gave up 4 bases and V 7 bases, and 27 bases lay outside the gene matches. The CDR3 region is CASKGTFGGYSGGRDADTQYF. The CDR3 DNA reads TGCGCCAGCAAGGGGACCTTCGGGGGTTATAGCGGGGGCCGGGACGCAGATACGCAGTATTTT.

The genes are TRBV5-1 and TRBJ1-1; 12 nucleotides match TRBD1. Unmatched junction bases numbered 6, after V lost 4 bases and J lost 2 bases. CDR3 length: 16 residues. CDR1 and CDR2 (germline): SGHRS, YFSETQ. CDR3 protein: CASSKGQGAINTEAFF. DNA of the CDR3: TGCGCCAGCAGCAAGGGACAGGGGGCTATTAACACTGAAGCTTTCTTT. The entire variable domain, with the rest obtained from reference TRBV5-1 and TRBJ1-1, is as follows: KAGVTQTPRYLIKTRGQQVTLSCSPISGHRSVSWYQQTPGQGLQFLFEYFSETQRNKGNFPGRFSGRQFSNSRSEMNVSTLELGDSALYLCASSKGQGAINTEAFFGQGTRLTVV.

This CDR3 is CASSQTVVSYNEQFF. The CDR3 DNA sequence: TGTGCCAGCAGTCAAACGGTGGTGTCGTACAATGAGCAGTTCTTC. This sequence joins TRBV9 and TRBJ2-1; D unclear. This CDR3 has 15 amino acids. Trimming pared 5 bases from V and 4 bases from J, leaving 16 bases between. Germline CDR1 is SGDLS and CDR2 is YYNGEE.

This chain joins TRBV7-2 and TRBJ1-5; D remains unclear. The V gene lost 2 bases and the J gene lost 2 bases, with 7 bases spanning the gap. This CDR3 spans 14 amino acids. CDR1 and CDR2 (germline): SGHTA, FQGNSA. The CDR3 is CASSLNGGNQPQHF. CDR3 DNA: TGTGCCAGCAGCTTAAACGGGGGCAATCAGCCCCAGCATTTT.

CDR3 loop: CASSLLLAVNNEQFF. The CDR3, as DNA: TGTGCCAGCAGCTTATTACTAGCGGTGAACAATGAGCAGTTCTTC. The chain combines TRBV11-2 with TRBJ2-1; 8 bases match TRBD2. Germline values: CDR1 SGHAT, CDR2 FQNNGV. CDR3 length: 15 amino acids. The V gene end was trimmed by 2 bases and the J gene end by 5 bases; junction bases not matched to a gene: 5.

The genes are TRBV4-3 and TRBJ1-1, with 7 bases lining up with TRBD1. There are 15 residues in the CDR3. The germline V gene encodes CDR1 LGHNA and CDR2 YSLEER. Germline trimming cut 2 bases from V and 4 bases from J; bases unmatched to any gene: 7. The CDR3 DNA follows: TGCGCCAGCAGCCAAATACAGGGGTCGGGCACTGAAGCTTTCTTT. Translated, it gives CASSQIQGSGTEAFF.

The chain joins TRBV14 to TRBJ1-2; D remains ambiguous. V was pared by 0 bases and J by 6 bases, with 14 bases between. CDR1 is SGHDN and CDR2 is FVKESK in the germline V gene. The CDR3 is made up of 15 amino acids. This CDR3 reads CASSQDLGRGHGYTF. For the CDR3, the DNA is TGTGCCAGCAGCCAAGATCTTGGCCGAGGGCATGGCTACACCTTC.

This rearrangement joins TRBV5-6 to TRBJ2-2, with 9 bases lining up with TRBD1. V was pared by 4 bases and J by 6 bases, with 16 bases of the junction left unmatched. The CDR3 runs 18 residues. CDR1 is SGHDT, CDR2 YYEEEE, per germline. CDR3 in DNA: TGTGCCAGCAGCACCCTGGGCCAGGGGACAGGGATCTCCGGGGAGCTGTTTTTT. Amino acid sequence: CASSTLGQGTGISGELFF.

With regard to this clone: Other DNA sequences in this specimen translate into the identical CDR3. The chain links TRBV19 to TRBJ1-5; no clear D. Germline-derived CDR1 and CDR2 are LNHDA and SQIVND (reference sequence). This CDR3 spans 14 amino acids. The germline V and J ends were trimmed by 1 base and 2 bases, with 6 bases remaining between them. The CDR3 loop reads CASSIAAGNQPQHF. CDR3 nucleotide sequence: TGTGCCAGTAGTATAGCAGCGGGCAATCAGCCCCAGCATTTT. The full variable domain, rest sourced from reference TRBV19 and TRBJ1-5, is DGGITQSPKYLFRKEGQNVTLSCEQNLNHDAMYWYRQDPGQGLRLIYYSQIVNDFQKGDIAEGYSVSREKKESFPLTVTSAQKNPTAFYLCASSIAAGNQPQHFGDGTRLSIL.

This clone appeared once. The rearrangement links TRBV7-2 to TRBJ2-3; TRBD2 agrees at 11 bases. V dropped 6 bases and J dropped 2; count of bases not matched to a gene: 4. Germline-derived CDR1 and CDR2 are SGHTA and FQGNSA. This CDR3 contains 15 residues. The CDR3 spells CASRGLAESTDTQYF. The CDR3 nucleotides read TGTGCCAGCAGGGGACTAGCGGAGTCCACAGATACGCAGTATTTT.

The table lists this clone with a few counts. The CDR3 DNA reads as TGTGCCAGCGCATTCGGCGGTATCAATCAGCCCCAGCATTTT. Amino acid sequence: CASAFGGINQPQHF. The chain recombines TRBV2 with TRBJ1-5; D unclear. The CDR3 has 14 residues. Germline CDR1 and CDR2: SNHLY and FYNNEI. Trimming pared 8 bases from V and 3 bases from J, leaving 14 bases between.

The V and J genes are TRBV18 and TRBJ1-5; D is possibly TRBD1 (6 bases). The V end lost 3 bases, the J end lost 4 bases, and 13 bases lay between the germline ends. CDR3 length: 15 residues. Per germline, CDR1 KGHSH and CDR2 LQKENI. The CDR3 nucleotides read TGTGCCAGCTCACCTAGACAGGCGTTGAATCAGCCCCAGCATTTT. Protein product: CASSPRQALNQPQHF.

The chain employs TRBV5-1 and TRBJ1-2; D gene uncertain. V lost 0 bases, J lost 9 bases, and 9 bases lay in between. Germline values: CDR1 SGHRS, CDR2 YFSETQ. The CDR3 sequence is 12 residues long. CDR3 protein: CASSLGVSSYTF. As DNA, the CDR3 is TGCGCCAGCAGCTTGGGAGTGAGCAGCTACACCTTC.

The chain couples TRBV6-2 or TRBV6-3 to TRBJ2-3; 10 bases fit TRBD2. The CDR3 is made up of 15 amino acids. CDR1 MNHEY and CDR2 SVGEGT come from the germline V gene. V was pared by 1 base and J by 6 bases, with 4 bases of the junction left unmatched. The CDR3, as DNA: TGTGCCAGCAGTTACTTGGCTAGCGGGAGCGATACGCAGTATTTT. Translated, it gives CASSYLASGSDTQYF.

The chain combines TRBV6-5 with TRBJ2-1, with 12 bases aligning to TRBD2. V lost 6 bases and J lost 6; bases outside the gene matches: 6. Germline values: CDR1 MNHEY, CDR2 SVGAGI. The CDR3 is 15 amino acids. This CDR3 is CASSPLAGGSNEQFF. The DNA for the CDR3 is TGTGCCAGCAGCCCACTAGCGGGAGGATCCAATGAGCAGTTCTTC.

The chain recombines TRBV6-5 with TRBJ2-1; TRBD2 matches 11 bases. The V gene's germline CDR1 is MNHEY and CDR2 SVGAGI. Losses at the gene ends were 4 bases for V and 6 bases for J; bases not matched to a gene: 5. CDR3 size: 15 residues. CDR3 nucleotide sequence: TGTGCCAGCAGTTCCGGGACTAGCGGAGCCAATGAGCAGTTCTTC. Its protein product is CASSSGTSGANEQFF.

V and J are TRBV24-1 and TRBJ2-5; D is possibly TRBD2 (7 bases). The germline V and J ends were trimmed by 4 bases and 5 bases, with 16 bases remaining between them. CDR3 size: 15 residues. Germline V CDR1 and CDR2: KGHDR, SFDVKD. This chain's CDR3 is CATSEHFGGRETQYF. Here the CDR3 DNA reads TGTGCCACCAGTGAACATTTCGGGGGGCGGGAGACCCAGTACTTC.

The chain carries TRBV29-1 and TRBJ2-3, with TRBD2 matching 7 bases. Germline CDR1 and CDR2: SQVTM and ANQGSEA. The V and J ends lost 2 bases and 3 bases, in that order; junction bases with no gene match: 11. CDR3 size: 16 residues. The CDR3 DNA reads as TGCAGCGTTGAAACCCGGACTAGGCCTTCGACAGATACGCAGTATTTT. It translates to CSVETRTRPSTDTQYF.

The chain is built from TRBV4-3 and TRBJ1-1, with TRBD1 identical over 9 bases. Germline CDR1 and CDR2: LGHNA and YSLEER. Trimming at V came to 1 base and at J to 6 bases, leaving 3 bases not matched to a gene. The length of the CDR3 is 14 residues. The CDR3 protein is CASSQGGQGSEAFF. CDR3 nucleotide sequence: TGCGCCAGCAGCCAAGGGGGACAGGGTTCTGAAGCTTTCTTT.

Only one count was recorded for this clone. The rearrangement links TRBV5-1 to TRBJ1-3; 10 bases fit TRBD1. J gave up 8 bases and V 5 bases, and 4 bases lay outside the gene matches. CDR1 is SGHRS and CDR2 is YFSETQ in the germline V gene. The CDR3 sequence is 13 residues long. Here the CDR3 reads CASRTGGRDTIYF. DNA for the CDR3: TGCGCCAGCAGGACAGGGGGCAGAGACACCATATATTTT.

This sequence joins TRBV19 and TRBJ1-1, with D hard to call. Germline V lookup: CDR1 LNHDA, CDR2 SQIVND (reference sequence). V lost 7 bases, J lost 6 bases, and 15 bases lay in between. The CDR3 consists of 13 residues. The CDR3 DNA follows: TGTGCCAGTACCCCACGTAGTTTCGCTGAAGCTTTCTTT. Protein product: CASTPRSFAEAFF. Full variable domain (outside the CDR3, taken from reference TRBV19 and TRBJ1-1): DGGITQSPKYLFRKEGQNVTLSCEQNLNHDAMYWYRQDPGQGLRLIYYSQIVNDFQKGDIAEGYSVSREKKESFPLTVTSAQKNPTAFYLCASTPRSFAEAFFGQGTRLTVV.

This chain uses TRBV6-5 with TRBJ2-1, with a possible D match to TRBD1 (6 bases). Germline V gene data show CDR1 as MNHEY and CDR2 as SVGAGI. The V gene lost 2 bases and the J gene lost 4 bases, with 12 bases spanning the gap. The CDR3 consists of 15 residues. CDR3 loop: CASSYGSQGYNEQFF. CDR3 nucleotide sequence: TGTGCCAGCAGTTACGGTTCGCAGGGGTACAATGAGCAGTTCTTC.

Comment on this clone: Other DNA variants within this sample encode the same CDR3. The chain recombines TRBV5-1 with TRBJ2-1; D gene uncertain. Per the germline V gene, CDR1 is SGHRS and CDR2 is YFSETQ. The CDR3 covers 14 residues. V lost 0 bases to trimming and J lost 0 bases, with 4 bases between them. The CDR3 region has the DNA TGCGCCAGCAGCTTGGGGAGCTCCTACAATGAGCAGTTCTTC. It yields the protein CASSLGSSYNEQFF.

The chain joins TRBV29-1 to TRBJ1-1; D perhaps matches TRBD1 (5 bases). The CDR3 sequence is 12 residues long. V lost 4 bases to trimming and J lost 3 bases, with 9 bases between them. Germline-derived CDR1 and CDR2 are SQVTM and ANQGSEA. CDR3 loop: CSVGQLDTEAFF. The CDR3 DNA is TGCAGCGTTGGACAGTTGGACACTGAAGCTTTCTTT.